This T cell receptor beta chain is drawn from a study of T cell repertoires in cytomegalovirus infection. Study-wide results and limits: Within the response measured ex vivo, HLA-C-restricted CMV-specific TCR beta clonotypes were dominant.

TCRdb passed the reads through MiXCR, listing each CDR3 protein once. The sample has 250,000 to 300,000 distinct CDR3 sequences; approximately 8.3% are singletons. This clonotype was observed many times. Its antigen is currently unknown. Germline CDR1 reads SGHTA; CDR2 reads FQGNSA. The CDR3 runs 16 residues. The ends lost 1 base at V and 10 bases at J; junction bases unmatched: 6. V gene TRBV7-2 combines with J gene TRBJ1-6; 11 bases are a match to TRBD1. The TCR comes from a human donor in good health (CMV status not recorded). Some clones in this sample may be carry-over from other donors' samples. The sample consisted of PBMCs. The CDR3 loop reads CASSLVGGQGDSPLHF. As DNA, the CDR3 is TGTGCCAGCAGCTTAGTGGGGGGACAGGGGGACTCACCCCTCCACTTT.